The 12 T cell receptor beta chains in this list originate from one sample, sequenced in a study of human T cells and chemical hapten exposure. The time point was: patch test 2, 6 weeks after DPC sensitization. The treatment is: therapeutic diphenylcyclopropenone sensitization with weekly scalp DPC. TCRdb reprocessed the RACE reads with MiXCR, giving one entry per CDR3 protein. Here the sample spans 75,000 to 90,000 distinct CDR3 sequences, under 11% being singletons. Sequences were derived from whole blood, sampled in connection with sensitization to the hapten diphenylcyclopropenone (DPC). Receptors originate from a woman between 50 and 59 years old with alopecia areata. Some clones in this sample may be carry-over from other donors' samples.

This clonotype was recorded at least ten times. V usage is TRBV20-1 and J usage is TRBJ2-5, with a tentative D call TRBD2 (5 bases). Trimming stripped 4 bases from V and 4 bases from J, with 13 bases between. The CDR3 covers 13 residues. Germline CDR1 and CDR2: DFQATT and SNEGSKA (reference sequence). This CDR3 reads CSAKSGGGETQYF. The CDR3 DNA reads TGCAGTGCTAAAAGCGGAGGTGGAGAGACCCAGTACTTC.

This clonotype was recorded at least ten times. This chain uses TRBV28 with TRBJ2-7; D possibly corresponds to TRBD2 (5 bases). Germline lookup yields CDR1 MDHEN and CDR2 SYDVKM. CDR3 size: 16 residues. V was trimmed by 6 bases and J by 4 bases, leaving 22 bases between them. CDR3 protein: CASSHSASSPSYEQYF. In nucleotides, the CDR3 is TGTGCCAGCAGCCATTCCGCGTCTAGCCCGTCGTACGAGCAGTACTTC.

This clonotype was seen repeatedly, ten times or more. The genes are TRBV28 and TRBJ2-2, with a tentative D call TRBD2 (5 bases). Germline V gives CDR1 MDHEN, CDR2 SYDVKM. The V and J ends lost 4 bases and 2 bases respectively, with 17 bases between them. The CDR3 sequence is 17 residues long. CDR3 sequence (DNA): TGTGCCAGCAGTTACCTAGCTTGGCGGAGAAACACCGGGGAGCTGTTTTTT. This gives the protein CASSYLAWRRNTGELFF.

In its sample, this clonotype was seen many times. The chain employs TRBV18 and TRBJ2-1, with 9 bases lining up with TRBD2. The CDR3 is made up of 14 amino acids. V lost 8 bases, J lost 14 bases, and 16 bases stayed unmatched. In germline, CDR1 is KGHSH, CDR2 LQKENI. The CDR3 sequence is CASPPGLALDPEFF. DNA for the CDR3: TGTGCCAGCCCTCCGGGACTAGCTCTCGACCCGGAGTTCTTC. The full variable domain, in which reference TRBV18 and TRBJ2-1 provide the parts outside the CDR3, is NAGVMQNPRHLVRRRGQEARLRCSPMKGHSHVYWYRQLPEEGLKFMVYLQKENIIDESGMPKERFSAEFPKEGPSILRIQQVVRGDSAAYFCASPPGLALDPEFFGPGTRLTVL.

This clonotype was observed many times. The chain is built from TRBV28 and TRBJ1-2; D ambiguous. V shed 5 bases and J shed 2 bases, with 15 bases lying between them. The CDR3 consists of 15 residues. In germline, CDR1 is MDHEN, CDR2 SYDVKM. The CDR3 spells CASSPIRTVNYGYTF. The CDR3 nucleotides are TGTGCCAGCAGTCCAATCAGGACGGTGAACTATGGCTACACCTTC.

The chain combines TRBV28 with TRBJ2-7, with 13 bases fitting TRBD2. Trimming took 10 bases from V and 5 from J; bases not matched to a gene: 8. CDR3 length: 14 amino acids. Looked up from germline, CDR1 is MDHEN and CDR2 is SYDVKM. The DNA of the CDR3 is TGTGCCACCGTCGGGGGACTAGCGGGAAACGAGCAGTACTTC. Translating gives CATVGGLAGNEQYF.

This clonotype was seen only a few times. V and J are TRBV20-1 and TRBJ2-3, with 10 bases lining up with TRBD2. The CDR3 is 16 amino acids. With V trimmed by 3 bases and J by 2 bases, 8 bases remained unmatched. CDR1 is DFQATT and CDR2 is SNEGSKA in the germline V gene (reference sequence). This CDR3 reads CSARQTSGTFTDTQYF. CDR3 nucleotide sequence: TGCAGTGCTAGGCAAACTAGCGGGACCTTCACAGATACGCAGTATTTT.

At least ten counts were recorded for this clonotype. The CDR3 loop is CASSPRDLTYNEQFF. CDR3 nucleotide sequence: TGTGCCAGCAGCCCCAGGGACCTAACCTACAATGAGCAGTTCTTC. The chain combines TRBV6-5 with TRBJ2-1; D is possibly TRBD1 or TRBD2 (5 bases each). CDR3 length: 15 amino acids. Trimming took off 6 bases at V and 2 bases at J, with 14 bases between the two ends. Germline values: CDR1 MNHEY, CDR2 SVGAGI.

The rearrangement links TRBV14 to TRBJ2-2; a weak D match, TRBD2 (6 bases). The CDR3 extends over 16 amino acids. CDR1 is SGHDN and CDR2 is FVKESK in the germline V gene. V was trimmed by 1 base and J by 7 bases, leaving 16 bases between them. This CDR3 reads CASSQVYLAQGGELFF. Here the CDR3 DNA reads TGTGCCAGCAGCCAAGTTTATCTAGCGCAGGGCGGGGAGCTGTTTTTT.

The sample holds a few counts of this clonotype. The rearrangement joins TRBV28 to TRBJ1-5; 8 bases fit TRBD1. The CDR3 loop spans 17 amino acids. Germline CDR1 is MDHEN and CDR2 is SYDVKM. V shed 5 bases, J shed 0 bases, and the junction held 9 bases outside the gene matches. In nucleotides, the CDR3 is TGTGCCAGCAGTGAGAACAGGGGGGTGTATAGCAATCAGCCCCAGCATTTT. It yields the protein CASSENRGVYSNQPQHF.

About this clonotype: This sequence may be a read error, since a much larger clone differs from it by one base. J is TRBJ2-1 and V is TRBV3-1, with 7 nucleotides matching TRBD1. The CDR3 is 17 residues long. CDR1 and CDR2 from the germline V gene are LGHDT and YNNKEL (reference sequence). The CDR3 protein is CASSPRTGYSSYIEQFF. The CDR3 bases are TGTGCCAGCAGCCCCAGGACAGGATATAGCTCCTACATTGAGCAGTTCTTC.

The V and J genes are TRBV7-2 and TRBJ2-5; D gene ambiguous. Germline loops: CDR1 SGHTA, CDR2 FQGNSA. This CDR3 is 16 amino acids long. V was cut by 4 bases and J by 1 base, with 16 bases left in between. The CDR3 is CASSSFAGVPQETQYF. As DNA, the CDR3 is TGTGCCAGCAGCTCCTTCGCTGGGGTCCCCCAAGAGACCCAGTACTTC.